The 29 T cell receptor beta chains below come from one sample, sequenced in a study of OX40 agonist ivuxolimab in advanced cancers. Profiled with immunoSEQ multiplex PCR; TCRdb holds only in-frame clones, not every one. Here the sample spans fewer than 85,000 clones, roughly 87% being singletons. The material was CD4+ or CD8+ T cells sorted from blood, obtained in a trial of the OX40 agonist ivuxolimab. The origin of the receptors is an adult with an advanced solid tumor such as melanoma, head and neck, liver or kidney cancer.

This chain joins TRBV5-4 and TRBJ2-2; D gene ambiguous. V was pared by 1 base and J by 6 bases, with 7 bases between. The V gene's germline CDR1 is SGHNT and CDR2 YYREEE (reference sequence). This CDR3 region has 13 residues. CDR3 in DNA: TGTGCCAGCAGCTTGCGGCCGTCCGGGGAGCTGTTTTTT. This codes for CASSLRPSGELFF.

The chain employs TRBV5-1 and TRBJ2-1; D unresolved. V dropped 2 bases and J dropped 0 bases, with 12 bases sitting between them. Per germline, CDR1 SGHRS and CDR2 YFSETQ. The CDR3 has 16 residues. The CDR3 loop is CASSFGQLSSYNEQFF. The CDR3 DNA is TGCGCCAGCAGCTTCGGGCAGTTAAGCTCCTACAATGAGCAGTTCTTC.

This clone was recorded only once. Here the CDR3 reads CASRLARDRVVNTEAFF. CDR3 bases: TGTGCAAGTCGCTTAGCCCGGGACAGGGTTGTGAACACTGAAGCTTTCTTT. The chain employs TRBV12-2 and TRBJ1-1; the listed D gene, TRBD1, was not tested against the DNA. TRBV12-2 is classified as a pseudogene. CDR3 length: 17 residues.

The chain is built from TRBV13 and TRBJ2-1; tentatively, D is TRBD1 or TRBD2 (6 bases each). Looked up from germline, CDR1 is PRHDT and CDR2 is FYEKMQ (reference sequence). The CDR3 spans 15 residues. Trimming left V 6 bases short and J 6 bases short, with 18 bases between. This chain's CDR3 is CASRVVGGFGNEQFF. The CDR3 nucleotides are TGTGCCAGCAGAGTCGTAGGGGGGTTCGGCAATGAGCAGTTCTTC. Supplemented by reference TRBV13 and TRBJ2-1, the full variable domain reads AAGVIQSPRHLIKEKRETATLKCYPIPRHDTVYWYQQGPGQDPQFLISFYEKMQSDKGSIPDRFSAQQFSDYHSELNMSSLELGDSALYFCASRVVGGFGNEQFFGPGTRLTVL.

The chain employs TRBV7-9 and TRBJ1-6, with no clear D. This CDR3 has 15 amino acids. Germline assignment: CDR1 SEHNR and CDR2 FQNEAQ (reference sequence). The V end was cut by 2 bases, the J end by 14 bases, with 19 bases between. CDR3 in DNA: TGTGCCAGCAGCTTAAACGGTAACGCGGCAGCGTCCCTCCACTTT. Protein: CASSLNGNAAASLHF. Full variable domain (missing parts from reference TRBV7-9 and TRBJ1-6): DTGVSQNPRHKITKRGQNVTFRCDPISEHNRLYWYRQTLGQGPEFLTYFQNEAQLEKSRLLSDRFSAERPKGSFSTLEIQRTEQGDSAMYLCASSLNGNAAASLHFGNGTRLTVT.

V gene TRBV21-1 combines with J gene TRBJ1-1. TRBV21-1 is assigned pseudogene status. The CDR3 has 14 residues. The CDR3 DNA reads TGTGCCAGCAGACCGGGGACCTGGGAGACTGAAGCTTTCTTT. Amino acids: CASRPGTWETEAFF.

This chain links TRBV5-5 with TRBJ1-3; 7 positions agree with TRBD1. The CDR3 sequence is 17 residues long. Looked up from germline, CDR1 is SGHKS and CDR2 is YYEKEE (reference sequence). J gave up 0 bases and V 4 bases, and 10 bases lay outside the gene matches. The CDR3 here is CASSARGQSHSGNTIYF. DNA of the CDR3: TGTGCCAGCAGCGCCCGGGGACAGAGTCACTCTGGAAACACCATATATTTT.

The rearrangement joins TRBV30 to TRBJ2-3; 13 nucleotides match TRBD2. Germline V gene lookup returns CDR1 GTSNPN and CDR2 SVGIG (reference sequence). Trimming cost V 5 bases and J 2 bases; bases outside gene matches: 7. This CDR3 spans 16 amino acids. Written as DNA, the CDR3 is TGTGCCTGGGCCCGGGGACTAGCGGGAAACACAGATACGCAGTATTTT. It codes for CAWARGLAGNTDTQYF.

The chain is built from TRBV28 and TRBJ2-1; 10 bases map to TRBD2. CDR3 length: 15 amino acids. CDR1 MDHEN and CDR2 SYDVKM come from the germline V gene. With V trimmed by 8 bases and J by 4 bases, 8 bases remained unmatched. The CDR3 reads CASLSGGGGYNEQFF. The CDR3 DNA follows: TGTGCCAGCCTGAGCGGGGGGGGCGGTTACAATGAGCAGTTCTTC.

This chain connects TRBV28 to TRBJ2-7; D not certain. This CDR3 is built from 13 residues. Germline loops: CDR1 MDHEN, CDR2 SYDVKM. V was clipped by 6 bases and J by 5 bases, with 14 bases between them. CDR3 sequence: CASRTLGTNEQYF. The CDR3 bases are TGTGCCAGCAGAACTCTGGGAACTAACGAGCAGTACTTC.

V is TRBV2 and J is TRBJ2-5; 15 nucleotides match TRBD2. This CDR3 has 17 residues. Germline V lookup: CDR1 SNHLY, CDR2 FYNNEI. The trim removed 6 bases at V and 5 bases at J, leaving 10 bases unmatched. The CDR3 nucleotides read TGTGCCAGCAGCCCCGGGACTAGCGGGAGGTTCGGGGAGACCCAGTACTTC. Its translation: CASSPGTSGRFGETQYF.

The chain is built from TRBV25-1 and TRBJ1-2; TRBD1 is a possible D gene (5 bases). V was shortened by 5 bases and J by 7 bases, with 11 bases between the two germline ends. The germline V gene has CDR1 MGHDK and CDR2 SYGVNS. The CDR3 runs 12 residues. This CDR3 is CASSYGGGGYTF. Written as DNA, the CDR3 is TGTGCCAGCAGTTACGGGGGGGGTGGCTACACCTTC.

To note about this clone: Sequence at one end of the junction differs from germline and may be a read error. The genes are TRBV4-1 and TRBJ2-3, with 11 bases lining up with TRBD2. The CDR3 has 16 amino acids. Per the germline V gene, CDR1 is MGHRA and CDR2 is YSYEKL. The CDR3 DNA reads TGCGCCAGCAGCCAAGGACTAGCGGGGATCACAGGTACGCAGTATTTT. As protein: CASSQGLAGITGTQYF.

The rearrangement joins TRBV19 to TRBJ2-5; no reliable D call. In germline, CDR1 is LNHDA, CDR2 SQIVND (reference sequence). The CDR3 sequence is 11 residues long. V was trimmed by 3 bases and J by 5 bases, leaving 4 bases between them. The CDR3 DNA reads TGTGCCAGTAGTATCAGGGAGACCCAGTACTTC. The encoded protein is CASSIRETQYF.

The chain recombines TRBV19 with TRBJ2-2, with 7 bases fitting TRBD2. The CDR3 is made up of 14 amino acids. CDR1 is LNHDA and CDR2 is SQIVND in the germline V gene (reference sequence). V dropped 6 bases and J dropped 3; count of bases not matched to a gene: 4. CDR3 loop: CASRLSGDTGELFF. The CDR3 coding sequence is TGTGCCAGTAGGTTGAGCGGGGACACCGGGGAGCTGTTTTTT.

The V gene is TRBV27, the J gene TRBJ2-7, with a tentative D call TRBD1 (6 bases). The length of the CDR3 is 19 residues. Between the trimmed V and J ends, which lost 0 bases and 3 bases, there was a span of 24 bases. The germline CDR1 and CDR2 sequences are MNHEY and SMNVEV (reference sequence). The CDR3 DNA reads as TGTGCCAGCAGTTTATCTTCCAGGGGCCTACGAAATCGAAACTACGAGCAGTACTTC. Translation: CASSLSSRGLRNRNYEQYF.

CDR3 sequence: CASSPRGALYNEQFF. The DNA of the CDR3 is TGTGCCAGCAGCCCCCGCGGGGCCCTCTACAATGAGCAGTTCTTC. The gene calls are TRBV7-2 and TRBJ2-1, with a possible D match to TRBD2 (6 bases). The length of the CDR3 is 15 residues. V was trimmed by 5 bases and J by 3 bases, leaving 14 bases between them. CDR1 and CDR2 (germline): SGHTA, FQGNSA.

The chain carries TRBV11-3 and TRBJ2-7; the match to TRBD2 covers 14 bases. The CDR3 totals 20 residues. The V segment lost 1 base and the J segment 3 bases; nucleotides outside the gene matches: 14. Germline lookup yields CDR1 SGHNT and CDR2 YENEEA. CDR3 sequence (DNA): TGTGCCAGCAGCTTAGGAGCGTGGCTGACTAGCGGGGGGGGAGACTACGAGCAGTACTTC. It translates to CASSLGAWLTSGGGDYEQYF. Full variable domain (rest looked up from reference TRBV11-3 and TRBJ2-7): EAGVVQSPRYKIIEKKQPVAFWCNPISGHNTLYWYLQNLGQGPELLIRYENEEAVDDSQLPKDRFSAERLKGVDSTLKIQPAELGDSAVYLCASSLGAWLTSGGGDYEQYFGPGTRLTVT.

The V and J genes are TRBV5-1 and TRBJ2-3; D not resolved. Looked up from germline, CDR1 is SGHRS and CDR2 is YFSETQ. Trimming cost V 3 bases and J 1 base, with 9 bases left between them. This CDR3 has 14 residues. CDR3 sequence (DNA): TGCGCCAGCAGCTCGAGTTACCGCACAGATACGCAGTATTTT. It translates to CASSSSYRTDTQYF.

J is TRBJ2-5 and V is TRBV25-1, with 8 nucleotides matching TRBD1. This CDR3 comprises 15 residues. Germline V lookup: CDR1 MGHDK, CDR2 SYGVNS. J was trimmed by 4 bases and V by 4 bases; bases with no gene match: 8. CDR3 region: CASSVGQGLGETQYF. CDR3 sequence (DNA): TGTGCCAGCAGTGTAGGACAGGGATTGGGAGAGACCCAGTACTTC.

The chain employs TRBV27 and TRBJ1-1; 7 positions match TRBD1. The CDR3 has 14 residues. The V gene's germline CDR1 is MNHEY and CDR2 SMNVEV (reference sequence). The J segment lost 6 bases and the V segment lost 5 bases, leaving 9 bases of the junction unmatched. The CDR3 DNA reads as TGTGCCAGCAGTAATCACAGGGGAGCGGCTGAAGCTTTCTTT. As protein: CASSNHRGAAEAFF.

The rearrangement uses TRBV28 and TRBJ2-6; TRBD2 might be the D (6 bases). The germline CDR1 and CDR2 sequences are MDHEN and SYDVKM. This CDR3 contains 15 residues. The V end was cut by 7 bases, the J end by 1 base, with 11 bases between. The CDR3 nucleotides are TGTGCCAGCACCCTCGGAGGGTCTGGGGCCAACGTCCTGACTTTC. Encoded protein: CASTLGGSGANVLTF.

This chain links TRBV5-5 with TRBJ1-2; D is unresolved. The CDR3 has 15 amino acids. V was pared by 0 bases and J by 4 bases, with 13 bases between. Germline V gene sequence: CDR1 SGHKS, CDR2 YYEKEE (reference sequence). The CDR3 is CASSLAALPIYGYTF. In DNA form, the CDR3 reads TGTGCCAGCAGCTTGGCGGCACTCCCCATCTATGGCTACACCTTC.

V usage is TRBV15 and J usage is TRBJ2-7, with D perhaps matching TRBD1 or TRBD2 (5 bases each). Germline V lookup: CDR1 LNHNV, CDR2 YYDKDF (reference sequence). Trimming left V 1 base short and J 6 bases short, with 19 bases between. The CDR3 is 16 amino acids. The CDR3 spells CATSRGGWYSVGEQYF. The DNA for the CDR3 is TGTGCCACCAGCAGAGGGGGGTGGTACAGTGTAGGCGAGCAGTACTTC.

This chain joins TRBV10-3 and TRBJ2-5, with D perhaps matching TRBD2 (6 bases). The CDR3 covers 13 residues. Germline V gives CDR1 ENHRY, CDR2 SYGVKD. V lost 3 bases and J lost 2, with 7 bases in between. The CDR3: CAISEREQETQYF. The CDR3 region has the DNA TGTGCCATCAGTGAACGGGAGCAAGAGACCCAGTACTTC.

This rearrangement joins TRBV19 to TRBJ2-1; 11 bases are shared with TRBD1. The CDR3 length is 15 residues. Looked up from germline, CDR1 is LNHDA and CDR2 is SQIVND (reference sequence). V lost 2 bases and J lost 8; bases outside the gene matches: 5. CDR3 bases: TGTGCCAGTAGTATAATTGGGGACAGGGGGTATGAGCAGTTCTTC. This translates into CASSIIGDRGYEQFF.

This clone was recorded a few times. The chain joins TRBV6-1 to TRBJ1-5; D unclear. Per germline, CDR1 MNHNS and CDR2 SASEGT. The CDR3 covers 15 residues. V lost 5 bases to trimming and J lost 4 bases, with 15 bases between them. The CDR3 region is CASSTPEVVNQPQHF. The CDR3 region has the DNA TGTGCCAGCAGTACCCCCGAGGTCGTGAATCAGCCCCAGCATTTT.

The chain is built from TRBV5-4 and TRBJ2-3; D unresolved. Germline V gene sequence: CDR1 SGHNT, CDR2 YYREEE (reference sequence). CDR3 length: 16 residues. Trimming cost V 3 bases and J 2 bases, with 16 bases left between them. Here the CDR3 DNA reads TGTGCCAGCAGCTCTACATGGGCTATAGACACAGATACGCAGTATTTT. Its translation is CASSSTWAIDTDTQYF.

The chain couples TRBV29-1 to TRBJ2-3; possible D gene TRBD1, 6 bases. From germline, CDR1 is SQVTM and CDR2 ANQGSEA. Trimming took 7 bases from V and 0 from J, leaving 11 bases between them. The CDR3 length is 13 residues. In DNA, the CDR3 is TGCAGCGCCGACACAGGGAGCACAGATACGCAGTATTTT. Translated, it gives CSADTGSTDTQYF.